This T cell receptor beta chain was captured in a study of CD8 T cells in ankylosing spondylitis. Losses at the gene ends were 8 bases for V and 1 base for J; bases not matched to a gene: 20. Germline V gene sequence: CDR1 LGHDT, CDR2 YNNKEL (reference sequence). CDR3 size: 19 residues. Quantitative 5'-RACE with molecular barcodes was used to make the TCR beta libraries. TCRdb reprocessed the 5' RACE reads via MiXCR and lists one record per CDR3 protein. Of roughly 240,000 distinct CDR3 sequences listed, approximately 7.6% are singletons. Sequencing used blood, either unsorted or a sorted T cell fraction (not recorded which). The clonotype originates from a female donor with ankylosing spondylitis or in good health (not recorded which). The chain employs TRBV3-1 and TRBJ2-1; 7 positions agree with TRBD2. The CDR3 bases are TGTGCCAGCTGTTTCGATCTCGGGGGACGGCGGGAGTCCTACAATGAGCAGTTCTTC. It specifies CASCFDLGGRRESYNEQFF.